This T cell receptor (beta chain) is from a study of tumor and adjacent non-tumor tissue in lung cancer. Study background: There were around 11 adenocarcinoma, a couple of squamous cell carcinoma and 1 small cell lung cancer cases. Aged roughly 31 to 85 years, patients included approximately 11 men and roughly 5 women with stage I to III disease. Study-wide results and caveats: Normal lung showed higher cumulative top 100 clone frequency than tumor. Significantly higher TCR diversity was found in tumor than normal lung.

No cell sorting was done before RNA was extracted from the tissue. Notes on this clonotype: The antigen is unknown. This clone may be a read error of a much larger clone one base away.

The CDR3 contains 13 residues. Germline-derived CDR1 and CDR2 are PRHDT and FYEKMQ (reference sequence). Trimming left V 5 bases short and J 3 bases short, with 9 bases between. TCRbeta libraries were built with three rounds of nested PCR, modified from ARM-PCR. TCRdb re-derived calls from the multiplex PCR reads in MiXCR, one entry per CDR3 protein. The sample includes fewer than 150,000 distinct CDR3 sequences, around 60% of them seen just once. This sequence was found in a man aged 60 to 75 with small cell lung cancer. The chain uses TRBV13 and TRBJ2-3; tentatively, D is TRBD1 (6 bases). Sequencing used lung tumor tissue. The CDR3 loop is CASSQQGTDTQYF. For the CDR3, the DNA is TGTGCCAGCAGCCAACAGGGAACAGATACGCAGTATTTT.